This T cell receptor (beta chain) comes out of a study of blood T cell repertoires in COVID-19. In the original analysis: Reference gene primers were amplified, and this amplification served to estimate nucleated cell counts. Assay: immunoSEQ multiplex PCR; the TCRdb copy retains only in-frame clones and omits some. V and J calls and clone size are as listed in that table; D and trimming were resolved from the DNA. The data contain 84,000 or so clones, around 80% of them seen just once; the ten biggest clones take up roughly 45%. In its sample, this clone was seen a few times. The source of this sequence is a human donor in a cohort sampled during active COVID-19. Sequences were obtained from peripheral blood.

Here the CDR3 DNA reads TGTGCCAGCAGTAGAAGCGGGAGTCTGAATGAGCAGTTCTTC. It is translated as CASSRSGSLNEQFF. The chain carries TRBV6-5 and TRBJ2-1; TRBD2 aligns across 8 bases. This CDR3 spans 14 amino acids. Trimming took 5 bases from V and 7 from J; bases not matched to a gene: 7. The germline gives CDR1 MNHEY, CDR2 SVGAGI.